This T cell receptor (beta chain) was identified during a study of blood T cell repertoires in COVID-19. Study information: The United States, Italy and Spain were the sources of the acute and convalescent COVID-19 samples.

Enrollees, about 18 to 89 years old, lived in 24 US areas. Cohorts were assigned according to the clinical history that participants reported. As originally analysed: Quantification of nucleated cells was approximated via reference gene primer amplification. Data came from immunoSEQ multiplex PCR; TCRdb stores just in-frame clones and leaves some out. That table supplies the V and J calls and clone size; D and trimming were determined from the DNA. The table shows roughly 160,000 clones, with approximately 80% occurring only once. This CDR3 region has 14 residues. The V end lost 4 bases, the J end lost 8 bases, and 18 bases lay between the germline ends. Germline CDR1 and CDR2: SGHRS and YFSETQ.

This chain connects TRBV5-1 to TRBJ1-2; maybe TRBD1 (6 bases). Sequenced: PBMCs or T cells enriched from blood (not recorded which). The clonotype comes from a woman in her sixties who had recovered from COVID-19. CDR3 sequence (DNA): TGCGCCAGCAGCGAGGGGGACGGCTTAAACGGCTACACCTTC. This sequence encodes CASSEGDGLNGYTF.